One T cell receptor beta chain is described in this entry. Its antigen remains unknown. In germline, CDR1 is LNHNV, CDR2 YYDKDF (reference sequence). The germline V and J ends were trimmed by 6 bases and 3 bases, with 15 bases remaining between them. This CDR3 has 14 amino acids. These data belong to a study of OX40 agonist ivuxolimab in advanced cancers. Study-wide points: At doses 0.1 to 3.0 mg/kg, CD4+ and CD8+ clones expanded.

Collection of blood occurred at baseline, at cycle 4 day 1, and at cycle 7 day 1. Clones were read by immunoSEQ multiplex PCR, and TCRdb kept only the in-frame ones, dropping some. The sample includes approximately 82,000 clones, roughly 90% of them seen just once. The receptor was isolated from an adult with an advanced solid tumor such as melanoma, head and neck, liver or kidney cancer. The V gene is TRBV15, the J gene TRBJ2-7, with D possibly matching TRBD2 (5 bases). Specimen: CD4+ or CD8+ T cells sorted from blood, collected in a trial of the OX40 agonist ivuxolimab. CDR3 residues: CATSFTRESYEQYF. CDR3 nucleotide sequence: TGTGCCACCAGTTTTACTAGGGAGAGCTACGAGCAGTACTTC.